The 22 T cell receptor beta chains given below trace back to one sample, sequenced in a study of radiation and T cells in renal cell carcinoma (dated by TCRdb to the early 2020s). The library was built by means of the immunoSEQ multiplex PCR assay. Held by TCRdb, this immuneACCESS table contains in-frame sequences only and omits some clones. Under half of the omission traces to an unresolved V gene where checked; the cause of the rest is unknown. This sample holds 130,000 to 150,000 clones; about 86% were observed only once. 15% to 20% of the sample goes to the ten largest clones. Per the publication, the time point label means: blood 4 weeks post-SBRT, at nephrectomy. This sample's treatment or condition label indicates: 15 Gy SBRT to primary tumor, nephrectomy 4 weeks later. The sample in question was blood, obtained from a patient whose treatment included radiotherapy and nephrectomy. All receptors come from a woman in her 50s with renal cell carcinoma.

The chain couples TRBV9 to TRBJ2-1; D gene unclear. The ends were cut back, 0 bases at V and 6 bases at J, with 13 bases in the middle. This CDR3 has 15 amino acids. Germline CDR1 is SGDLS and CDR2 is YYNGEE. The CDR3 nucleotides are TGTGCCAGCAGCGTAGCAAGGCAGTTGGGCAATGAGCAGTTCTTC. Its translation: CASSVARQLGNEQFF.

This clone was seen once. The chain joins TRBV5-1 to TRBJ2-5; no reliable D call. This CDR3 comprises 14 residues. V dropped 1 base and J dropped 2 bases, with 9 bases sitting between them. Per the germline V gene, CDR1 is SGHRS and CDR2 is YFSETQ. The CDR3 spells CASSLTLLQETQYF. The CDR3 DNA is TGCGCCAGCAGCTTGACATTGCTACAAGAGACCCAGTACTTC. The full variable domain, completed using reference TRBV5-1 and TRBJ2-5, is KAGVTQTPRYLIKTRGQQVTLSCSPISGHRSVSWYQQTPGQGLQFLFEYFSETQRNKGNFPGRFSGRQFSNSRSEMNVSTLELGDSALYLCASSLTLLQETQYFGPGTRLLVL.

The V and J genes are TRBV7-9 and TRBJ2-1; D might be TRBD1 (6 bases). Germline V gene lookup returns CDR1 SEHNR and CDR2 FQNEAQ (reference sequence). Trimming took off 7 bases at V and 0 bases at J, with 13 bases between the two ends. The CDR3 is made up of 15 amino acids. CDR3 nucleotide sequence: TGTGCCAGCACTAATCAGGGGAGCTCCTACAATGAGCAGTTCTTC. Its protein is CASTNQGSSYNEQFF.

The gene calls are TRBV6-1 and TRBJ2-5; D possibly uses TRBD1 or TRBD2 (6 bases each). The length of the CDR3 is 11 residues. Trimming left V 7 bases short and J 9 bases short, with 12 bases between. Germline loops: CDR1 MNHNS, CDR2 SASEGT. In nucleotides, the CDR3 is TGTGCCAGCAACATCGGGGGCGCCCAGTACTTC. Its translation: CASNIGGAQYF.

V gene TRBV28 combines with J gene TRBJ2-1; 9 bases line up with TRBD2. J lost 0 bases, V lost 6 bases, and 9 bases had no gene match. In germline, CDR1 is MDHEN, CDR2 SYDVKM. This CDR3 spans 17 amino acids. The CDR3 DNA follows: TGTGCCAGCAGCCTTGGTGGTAGCGGGAGCTCCTACAATGAGCAGTTCTTC. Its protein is CASSLGGSGSSYNEQFF.

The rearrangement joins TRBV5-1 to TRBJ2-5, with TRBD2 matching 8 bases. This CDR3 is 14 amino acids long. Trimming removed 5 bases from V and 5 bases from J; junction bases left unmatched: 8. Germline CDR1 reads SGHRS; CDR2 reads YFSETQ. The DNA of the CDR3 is TGCGCCAGCAGTTACGGGGGGGCCTCGGAGACCCAGTACTTC. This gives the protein CASSYGGASETQYF.

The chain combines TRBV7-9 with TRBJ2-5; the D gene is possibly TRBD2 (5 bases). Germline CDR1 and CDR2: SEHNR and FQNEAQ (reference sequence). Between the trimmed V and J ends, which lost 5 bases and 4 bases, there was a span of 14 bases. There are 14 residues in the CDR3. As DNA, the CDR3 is TGTGCCAGCAGCCCTTCCGGCCGGGGAGAGACCCAGTACTTC. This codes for CASSPSGRGETQYF.

The DNA for the CDR3 is TGCGCCAGCAGCCAAGAAGGGAATGGCGACGAGCAGTACTTC. It specifies CASSQEGNGDEQYF. V is TRBV4-1 and J is TRBJ2-7, with unresolved D. This CDR3 spans 14 amino acids. CDR1 is MGHRA and CDR2 is YSYEKL in the germline V gene. The V and J ends lost 0 bases and 5 bases respectively, with 11 bases between them.

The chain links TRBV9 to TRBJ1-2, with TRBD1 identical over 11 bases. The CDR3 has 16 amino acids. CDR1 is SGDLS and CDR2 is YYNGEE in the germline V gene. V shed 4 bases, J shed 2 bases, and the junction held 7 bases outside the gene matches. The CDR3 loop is CASSPSGQGANYGYTF. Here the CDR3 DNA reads TGTGCCAGCAGCCCCTCTGGACAGGGGGCGAACTATGGCTACACCTTC.

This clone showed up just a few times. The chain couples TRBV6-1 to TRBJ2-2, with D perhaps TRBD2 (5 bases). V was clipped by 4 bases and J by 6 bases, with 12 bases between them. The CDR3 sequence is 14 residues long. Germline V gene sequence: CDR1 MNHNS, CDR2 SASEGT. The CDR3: CASSGTEVSGELFF. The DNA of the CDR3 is TGTGCCAGCAGTGGGACGGAGGTATCCGGGGAGCTGTTTTTT.

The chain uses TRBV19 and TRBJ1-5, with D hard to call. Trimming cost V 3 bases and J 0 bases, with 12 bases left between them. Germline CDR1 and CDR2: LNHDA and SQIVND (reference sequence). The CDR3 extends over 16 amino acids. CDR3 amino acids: CASSIFAQVSNQPQHF. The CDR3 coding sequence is TGTGCCAGTAGTATCTTTGCGCAGGTTAGCAATCAGCCCCAGCATTTT.

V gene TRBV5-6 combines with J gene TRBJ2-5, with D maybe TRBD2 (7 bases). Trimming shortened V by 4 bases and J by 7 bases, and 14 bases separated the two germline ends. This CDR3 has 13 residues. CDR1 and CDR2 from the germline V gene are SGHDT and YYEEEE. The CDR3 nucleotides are TGTGCCAGCAGCCCCGGGGGGCGTTCGACCCAGTACTTC. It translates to CASSPGGRSTQYF.

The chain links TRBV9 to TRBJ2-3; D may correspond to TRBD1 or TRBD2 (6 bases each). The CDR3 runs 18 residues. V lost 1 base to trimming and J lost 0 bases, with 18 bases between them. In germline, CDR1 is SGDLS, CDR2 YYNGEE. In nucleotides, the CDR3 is TGTGCCAGCAGCGTACCCGACGTGGGGGGCAGAAGCACAGATACGCAGTATTTT. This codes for CASSVPDVGGRSTDTQYF.

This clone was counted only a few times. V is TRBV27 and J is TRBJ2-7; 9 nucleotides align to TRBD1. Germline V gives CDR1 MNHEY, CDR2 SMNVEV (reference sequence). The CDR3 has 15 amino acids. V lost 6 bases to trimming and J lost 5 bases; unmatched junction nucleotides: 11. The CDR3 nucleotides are TGTGCCAGCAGACCCCTAATGGGACAGGGACACGAGCAGTACTTC. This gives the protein CASRPLMGQGHEQYF.

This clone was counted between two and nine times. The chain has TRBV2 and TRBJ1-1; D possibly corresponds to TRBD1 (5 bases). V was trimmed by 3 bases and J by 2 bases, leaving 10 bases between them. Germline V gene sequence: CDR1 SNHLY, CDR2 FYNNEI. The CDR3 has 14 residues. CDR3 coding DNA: TGTGCCAGCAGTGACGGTCAGGGTAACACTGAAGCTTTCTTT. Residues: CASSDGQGNTEAFF.

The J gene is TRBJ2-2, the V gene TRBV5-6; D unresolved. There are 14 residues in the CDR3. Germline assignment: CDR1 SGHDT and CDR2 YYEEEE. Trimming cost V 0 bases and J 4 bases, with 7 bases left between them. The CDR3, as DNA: TGTGCCAGCAGCTTGGAGCCCAGCACCGGGGAGCTGTTTTTT. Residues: CASSLEPSTGELFF. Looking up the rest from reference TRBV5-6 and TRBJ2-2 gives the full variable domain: DAGVTQSPTHLIKTRGQQVTLRCSPKSGHDTVSWYQQALGQGPQFIFQYYEEEERQRGNFPDRFSGHQFPNYSSELNVNALLLGDSALYLCASSLEPSTGELFFGEGSRLTVL.

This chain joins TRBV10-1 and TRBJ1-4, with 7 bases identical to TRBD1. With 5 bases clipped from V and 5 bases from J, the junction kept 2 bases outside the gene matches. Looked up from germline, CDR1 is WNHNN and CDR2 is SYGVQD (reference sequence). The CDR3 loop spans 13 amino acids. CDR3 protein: CASSRGGNEKLFF. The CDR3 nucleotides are TGCGCCAGCAGTCGAGGGGGCAATGAAAAACTGTTTTTT.

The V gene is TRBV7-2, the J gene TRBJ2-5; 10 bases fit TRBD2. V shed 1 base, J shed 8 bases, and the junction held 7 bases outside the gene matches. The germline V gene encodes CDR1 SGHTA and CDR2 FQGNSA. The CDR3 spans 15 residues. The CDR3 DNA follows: TGTGCCAGCAGCTTAGAGTGGGCTAGCGGGAGTACCCAGTACTTC. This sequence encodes CASSLEWASGSTQYF. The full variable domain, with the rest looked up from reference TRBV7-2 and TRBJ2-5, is GAGVSQSPSNKVTEKGKDVELRCDPISGHTALYWYRQSLGQGLEFLIYFQGNSAPDKSGLPSDRFSAERTGGSVSTLTIQRTQQEDSAVYLCASSLEWASGSTQYFGPGTRLLVL.

CDR3 region: CASSLDNPGLTGELFF. The CDR3 nucleotides read TGTGCCAGCAGCTTAGATAATCCAGGGTTGACCGGGGAGCTGTTTTTT. This chain uses TRBV11-2 with TRBJ2-2; D might be TRBD1 (5 bases). V was pared by 0 bases and J by 5 bases, with 13 bases between. The CDR3 has 16 residues. Looked up from germline, CDR1 is SGHAT and CDR2 is FQNNGV.

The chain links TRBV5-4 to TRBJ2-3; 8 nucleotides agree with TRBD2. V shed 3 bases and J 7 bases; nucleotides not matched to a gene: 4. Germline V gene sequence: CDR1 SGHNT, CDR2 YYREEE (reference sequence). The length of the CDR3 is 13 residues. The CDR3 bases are TGTGCCAGCAGCTCCGGGGGGGCGAATACGCAGTATTTT. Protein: CASSSGGANTQYF. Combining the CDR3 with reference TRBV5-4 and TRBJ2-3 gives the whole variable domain ETGVTQSPTHLIKTRGQQVTLRCSSQSGHNTVSWYQQALGQGPQFIFQYYREEENGRGNFPPRFSGLQFPNYSSELNVNALELDDSALYLCASSSGGANTQYFGPGTRLTVL.

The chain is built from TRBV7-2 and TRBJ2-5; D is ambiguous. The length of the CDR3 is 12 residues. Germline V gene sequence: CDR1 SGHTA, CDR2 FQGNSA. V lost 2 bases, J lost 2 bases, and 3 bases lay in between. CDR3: CASSLTQETQYF. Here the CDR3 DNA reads TGTGCCAGCAGCTTAACGCAAGAGACCCAGTACTTC.

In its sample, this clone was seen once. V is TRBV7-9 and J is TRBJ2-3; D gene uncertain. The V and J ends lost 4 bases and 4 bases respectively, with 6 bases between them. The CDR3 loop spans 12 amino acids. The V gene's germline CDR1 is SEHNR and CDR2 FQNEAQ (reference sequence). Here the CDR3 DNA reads TGTGCCAGCAGCTCGGAATCAGATACGCAGTATTTT. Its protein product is CASSSESDTQYF. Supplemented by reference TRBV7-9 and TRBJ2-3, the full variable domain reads DTGVSQNPRHKITKRGQNVTFRCDPISEHNRLYWYRQTLGQGPEFLTYFQNEAQLEKSRLLSDRFSAERPKGSFSTLEIQRTEQGDSAMYLCASSSESDTQYFGPGTRLTVL.